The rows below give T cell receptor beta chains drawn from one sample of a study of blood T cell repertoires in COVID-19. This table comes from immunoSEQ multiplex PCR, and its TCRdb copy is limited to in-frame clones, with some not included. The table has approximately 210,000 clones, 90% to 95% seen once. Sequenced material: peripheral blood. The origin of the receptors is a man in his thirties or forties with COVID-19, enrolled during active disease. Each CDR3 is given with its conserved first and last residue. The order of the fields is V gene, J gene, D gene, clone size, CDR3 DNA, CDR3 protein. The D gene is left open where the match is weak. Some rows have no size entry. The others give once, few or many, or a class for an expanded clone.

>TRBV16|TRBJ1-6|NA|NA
TGTGCCAGCAGCCAAATGGGGGGAGAGGGCCCTAATTCACCCCTCCACTTT
CASSQMGGEGPNSPLHF
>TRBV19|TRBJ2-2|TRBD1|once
TGTGCCAGTAGTATGGGACAGCCGGGGCGGGAGCTGTTTTTT
CASSMGQPGRELFF
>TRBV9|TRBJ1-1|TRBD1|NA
TGTGCCAGCAGCCTACAGGGACAGTTGAACACTGAAGCTTTCTTT
CASSLQGQLNTEAFF
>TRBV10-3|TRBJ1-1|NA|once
TGTGCCATCAGAGGATCGGAGGGAACTGAAGCTTTCTTT
CAIRGSEGTEAFF
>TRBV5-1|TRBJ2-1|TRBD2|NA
TGCGCCAGCAGCTTTTACTATAGGGAGGGGTCCTACAATGAGCAGTTCTTC
CASSFYYREGSYNEQFF
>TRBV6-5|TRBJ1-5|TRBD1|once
TGTGCCAGCGGGACAGGGTACAATCAGCCCCAGCATTTT
CASGTGYNQPQHF
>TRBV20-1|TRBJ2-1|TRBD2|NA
TGCAGTGCTAGTGGGACTAGGTACAATGAGCAGTTCTTC
CSASGTRYNEQFF
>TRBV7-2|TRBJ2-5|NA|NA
TGTGCCAGCAGCTTAGGTGGTTTTGGGCAGACCCAGTACTTC
CASSLGGFGQTQYF
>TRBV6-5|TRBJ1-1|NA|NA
TGTGCCAGCAGTTACTCGATCAGGGGCACTGAAGCTTTCTTT
CASSYSIRGTEAFF
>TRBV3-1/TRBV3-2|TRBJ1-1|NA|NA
TGTGCCGCGGGGGACCTGTACACTGAAGCTTTCTTT
CAAGDLYTEAFF
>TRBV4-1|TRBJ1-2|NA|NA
TGCGCCAGCAGCCAAGTGGGGCGGAAGTCCTATGGCTACACCTTC
CASSQVGRKSYGYTF
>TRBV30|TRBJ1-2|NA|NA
TGTGCCTGGAGTGTATTTATGGGTGAGGGTAATGGCTACACCTTC
CAWSVFMGEGNGYTF
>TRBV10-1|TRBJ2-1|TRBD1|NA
TGCGCCAGCAGTGAGTCAAGAGGACAGGGTCACAATGAGCAGTTCTTC
CASSESRGQGHNEQFF
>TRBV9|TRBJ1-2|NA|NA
TGTGCCAGCAGCGTAGGTGAGGGGGTGGGCTATGGCTACACCTTC
CASSVGEGVGYGYTF
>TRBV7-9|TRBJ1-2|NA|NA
TGTGCCAGCACCCCTTGGTCGGAGGATCGCGGCTACACCTTC
CASTPWSEDRGYTF
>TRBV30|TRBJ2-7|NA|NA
TGTGCCTGGAGTGTACCCATCGGGGGAGAGCAGTACTTC
CAWSVPIGGEQYF
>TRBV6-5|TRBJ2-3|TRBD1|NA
TGTGCCAGCAGTTTAGGACAGGGGGCTGCAGATACGCAGTATTTT
CASSLGQGAADTQYF
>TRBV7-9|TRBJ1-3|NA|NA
TGTGCCAGCAGCTCCCCGACCAGGGTTCCTGGAAACACCATATATTTT
CASSSPTRVPGNTIYF
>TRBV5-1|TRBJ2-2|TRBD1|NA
TGCGCCAGCAGACCACCGGGACAGGGGGACACCGGGGAGCTGTTTTTT
CASRPPGQGDTGELFF
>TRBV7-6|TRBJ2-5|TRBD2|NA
TGTGCCAGCAGCTTACTGGGTTTAGCGGGGGAGACCCAGTACTTC
CASSLLGLAGETQYF
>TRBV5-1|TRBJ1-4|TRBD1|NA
TGCGCCAGCAGCGGACAGGGACAGGAAAAACTGTTTTTT
CASSGQGQEKLFF
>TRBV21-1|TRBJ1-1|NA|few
TGTGCCAGCATCGCGGGACAGGGAATAGGGAAGAACACTGAAGCTTTCTTT
CASIAGQGIGKNTEAFF
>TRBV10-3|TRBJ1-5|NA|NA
TGTGCCATCAGTGAGGGAGGAGGGGATCAGCCCCAGCATTTT
CAISEGGGDQPQHF
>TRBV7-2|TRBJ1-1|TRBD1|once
TGTGCCAGCAGCCCAAGGACAGGGGCGAACACTGAAGCTTTCTTT
CASSPRTGANTEAFF
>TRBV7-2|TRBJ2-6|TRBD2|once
TGTGCCAGCAGCTTAGTCTTGGCGGGGGGCCGCTCTGGGGCCAACGTCCTGACTTTC
CASSLVLAGGRSGANVLTF
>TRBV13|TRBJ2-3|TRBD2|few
TGTGCCAGCAGCCTCGGACTAGCGGGGGGGCATACGCAGTATTTT
CASSLGLAGGHTQYF
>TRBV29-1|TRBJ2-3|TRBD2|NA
TGCAGCGCCGCCTCGATGGGGACTAGATCTAATACGCAGTATTTT
CSAASMGTRSNTQYF
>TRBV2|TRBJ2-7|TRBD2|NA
TGTGCCAGCAGAGACATAGCGGGGAAACCCTACGAGCAGTACTTC
CASRDIAGKPYEQYF
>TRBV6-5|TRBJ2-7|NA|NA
TGTGCCAGCACCGATCGGTCACCCTACGAGCAGTACTTC
CASTDRSPYEQYF
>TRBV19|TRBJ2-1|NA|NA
TGTGCCAGTAGTACGGGGGTCGGCTACAATGAGCAGTTCTTC
CASSTGVGYNEQFF
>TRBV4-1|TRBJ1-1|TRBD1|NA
TGCGCCAGCAGCCTCGGACAGGCAACCATGAACACTGAAGCTTTCTTT
CASSLGQATMNTEAFF
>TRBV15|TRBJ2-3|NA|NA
TGTGCCACCAGAAGAGACCTAGTTAGCACAGATACGCAGTATTTT
CATRRDLVSTDTQYF
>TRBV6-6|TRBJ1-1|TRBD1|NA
TGTGCCAGCAGTTGGGGACAGTTGAACACTGAAGCTTTCTTT
CASSWGQLNTEAFF
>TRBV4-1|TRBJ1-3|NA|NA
TGCGCCAGCAGCCAAGGGGGGCCTCGTGACTCTGGAAACACCATATATTTT
CASSQGGPRDSGNTIYF
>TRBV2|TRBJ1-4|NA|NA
TGTGCCAGCTTGGCCTTCACTAATGAAAAACTGTTTTTT
CASLAFTNEKLFF
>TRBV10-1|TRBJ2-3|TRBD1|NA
TGCGCCAGCAGTCCGGGACAGGGTGTAGATACGCAGTATTTT
CASSPGQGVDTQYF
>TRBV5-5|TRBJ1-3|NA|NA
TGTGCCAGCAGCTTGACGAGCTCTGGAAACACCATATATTTT
CASSLTSSGNTIYF
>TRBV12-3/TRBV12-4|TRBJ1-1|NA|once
TGTGCCAGCAGTTTGGGGAGGAGTGAAGCTTTCTTT
CASSLGRSEAFF
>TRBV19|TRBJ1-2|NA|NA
TGTGCCAGTAGCCCTGGACAGCTGCCCGGGTATGGCTACACCTTC
CASSPGQLPGYGYTF
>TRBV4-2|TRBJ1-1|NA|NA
TGTGCCAGCAGCCAAGATCGGCAATCTCAGGTGGCTTTCTTT
CASSQDRQSQVAFF
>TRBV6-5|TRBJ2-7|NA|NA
TGTGCCAGCAGTCTCGGGACACCTTACTACGAGCAGTACTTC
CASSLGTPYYEQYF
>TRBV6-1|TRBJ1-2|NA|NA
TGTGCCAGCAGTGAAGTTAGCGGTAACTATGGCTACACCTTC
CASSEVSGNYGYTF
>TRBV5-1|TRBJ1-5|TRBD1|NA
TGCGCCAGCAGCCGACAGGGTAGAAGGGATCAGCCCCAGCATTTT
CASSRQGRRDQPQHF
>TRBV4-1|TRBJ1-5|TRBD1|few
TGCGCCAGCAGCCAAGCGGGACAGGGCGTCAATCAGCCCCAGCATTTT
CASSQAGQGVNQPQHF
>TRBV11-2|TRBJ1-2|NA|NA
TGTGCCAGCAGCTTGGGCAGGTTCTATGGCTACACCTTC
CASSLGRFYGYTF
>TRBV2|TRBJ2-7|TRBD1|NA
TGTGCCAGCCGGCAACTTGACAGGGGATGGGAGCAGTACTTC
CASRQLDRGWEQYF
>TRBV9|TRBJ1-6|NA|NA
TGTGCCAGCAGCCAAGATTCAGGAGGCCTGAGCTCCTATAATTCACCCCTCCACTTT
CASSQDSGGLSSYNSPLHF
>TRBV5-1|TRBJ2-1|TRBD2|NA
TGCGCCAGCAGCTTGGATGGGGGAGGGTCCTACAATGAGCAGTTCTTC
CASSLDGGGSYNEQFF
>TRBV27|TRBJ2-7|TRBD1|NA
TGTGCCAGCAGTTTATCCGGACAGGGAGCCTACGAGCAGTACTTC
CASSLSGQGAYEQYF
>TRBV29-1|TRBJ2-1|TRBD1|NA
TGCAGCGTTGTGACAGGGGAGAATTCCTACAATGAGCAGTTCTTC
CSVVTGENSYNEQFF
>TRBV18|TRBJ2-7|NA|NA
TGTGCCAGCTCACCCAAGGACAGCCAAGGGCAGTACTTC
CASSPKDSQGQYF
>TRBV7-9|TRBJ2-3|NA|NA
TGTGCCAGCAGCTTAGTGGCAGGGGACACAGATACGCAGTATTTT
CASSLVAGDTDTQYF
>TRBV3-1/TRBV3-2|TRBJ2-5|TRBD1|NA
TGTGCCAGCAGCCAACCAACAGGGGGTGCTCAAGAGACCCAGTACTTC
CASSQPTGGAQETQYF